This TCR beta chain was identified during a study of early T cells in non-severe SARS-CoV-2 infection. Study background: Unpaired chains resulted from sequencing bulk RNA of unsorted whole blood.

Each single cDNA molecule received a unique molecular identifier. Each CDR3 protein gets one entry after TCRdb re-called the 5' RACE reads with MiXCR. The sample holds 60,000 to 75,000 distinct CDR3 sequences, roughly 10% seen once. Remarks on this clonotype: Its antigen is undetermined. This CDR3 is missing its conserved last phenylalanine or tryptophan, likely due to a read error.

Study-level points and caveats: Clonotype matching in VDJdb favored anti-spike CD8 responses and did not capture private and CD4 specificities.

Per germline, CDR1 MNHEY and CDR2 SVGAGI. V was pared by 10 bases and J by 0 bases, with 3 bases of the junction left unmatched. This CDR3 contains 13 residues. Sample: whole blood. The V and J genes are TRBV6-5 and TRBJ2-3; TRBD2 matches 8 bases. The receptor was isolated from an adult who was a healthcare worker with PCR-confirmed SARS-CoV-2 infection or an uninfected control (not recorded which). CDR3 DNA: TGTGCCACCGGGAGGGAGAGCACAGATACGCAGTATTCT. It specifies CATGRESTDTQYS.